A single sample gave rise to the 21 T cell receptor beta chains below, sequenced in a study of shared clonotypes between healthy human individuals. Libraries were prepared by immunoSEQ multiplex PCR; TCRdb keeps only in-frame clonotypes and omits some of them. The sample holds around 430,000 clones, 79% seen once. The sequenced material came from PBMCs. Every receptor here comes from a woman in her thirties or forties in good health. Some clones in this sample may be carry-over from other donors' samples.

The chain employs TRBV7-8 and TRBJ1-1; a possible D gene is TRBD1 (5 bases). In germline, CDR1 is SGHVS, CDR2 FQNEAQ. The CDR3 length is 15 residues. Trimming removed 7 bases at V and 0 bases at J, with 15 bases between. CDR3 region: CASIYFQGVNTEAFF. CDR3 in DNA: TGTGCCAGCATCTATTTCCAGGGAGTGAACACTGAAGCTTTCTTT.

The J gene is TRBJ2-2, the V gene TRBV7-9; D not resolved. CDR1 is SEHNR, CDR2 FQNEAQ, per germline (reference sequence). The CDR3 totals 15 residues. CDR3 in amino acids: CAGSLTDANTGELFF. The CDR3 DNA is TGTGCAGGAAGTTTGACGGACGCGAACACCGGGGAGCTGTTTTTT.

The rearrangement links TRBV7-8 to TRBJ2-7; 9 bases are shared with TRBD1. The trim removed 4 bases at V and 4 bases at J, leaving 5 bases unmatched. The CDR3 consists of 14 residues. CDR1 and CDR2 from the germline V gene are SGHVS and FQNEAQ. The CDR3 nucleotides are TGTGCCAGCAGCTACGGGACAGGGTTATACGAGCAGTACTTC. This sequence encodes CASSYGTGLYEQYF.

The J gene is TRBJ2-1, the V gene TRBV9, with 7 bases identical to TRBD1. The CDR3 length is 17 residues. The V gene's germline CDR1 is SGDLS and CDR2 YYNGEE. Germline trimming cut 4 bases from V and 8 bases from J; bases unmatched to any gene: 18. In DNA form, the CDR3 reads TGTGCCAGCAGCCTCCGGACAGGAAGTGTTCGGTTGGATGAGCAGTTCTTC. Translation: CASSLRTGSVRLDEQFF.

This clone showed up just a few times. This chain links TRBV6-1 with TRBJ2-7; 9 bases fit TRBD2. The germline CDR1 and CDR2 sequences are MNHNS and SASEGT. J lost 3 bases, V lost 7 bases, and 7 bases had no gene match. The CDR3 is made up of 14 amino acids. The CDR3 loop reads CASMLAGGGYEQYF. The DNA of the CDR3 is TGTGCCAGCATGTTGGCGGGAGGGGGCTACGAGCAGTACTTC.

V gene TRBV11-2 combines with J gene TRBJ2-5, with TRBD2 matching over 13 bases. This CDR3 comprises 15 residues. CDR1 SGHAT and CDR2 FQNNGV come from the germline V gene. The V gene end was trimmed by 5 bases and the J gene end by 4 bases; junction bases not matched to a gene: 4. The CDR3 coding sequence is TGTGCCAGCAGCGGGCGACTAGCGGGAGGAGAGACCCAGTACTTC. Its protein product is CASSGRLAGGETQYF.

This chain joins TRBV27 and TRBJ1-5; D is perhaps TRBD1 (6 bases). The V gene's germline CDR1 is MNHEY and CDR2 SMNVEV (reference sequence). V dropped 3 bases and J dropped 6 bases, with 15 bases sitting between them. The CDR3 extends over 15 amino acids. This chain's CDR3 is CASSLSRGGGQPQHF. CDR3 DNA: TGTGCCAGCAGTTTGTCCAGGGGTGGGGGTCAGCCCCAGCATTTT.

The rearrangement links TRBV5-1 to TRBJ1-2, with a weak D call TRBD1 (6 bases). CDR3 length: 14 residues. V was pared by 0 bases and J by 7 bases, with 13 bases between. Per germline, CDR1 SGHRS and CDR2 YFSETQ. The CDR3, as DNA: TGCGCCAGCAGCTTGGGGGCAGGGGCGCGTGGCTACACCTTC. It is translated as CASSLGAGARGYTF. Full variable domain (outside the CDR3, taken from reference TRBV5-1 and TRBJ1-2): KAGVTQTPRYLIKTRGQQVTLSCSPISGHRSVSWYQQTPGQGLQFLFEYFSETQRNKGNFPGRFSGRQFSNSRSEMNVSTLELGDSALYLCASSLGAGARGYTFGSGTRLTVV.

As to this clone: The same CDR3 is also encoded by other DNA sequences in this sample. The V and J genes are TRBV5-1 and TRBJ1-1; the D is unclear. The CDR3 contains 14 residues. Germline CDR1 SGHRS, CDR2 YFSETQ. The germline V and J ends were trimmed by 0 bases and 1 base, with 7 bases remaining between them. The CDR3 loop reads CASSLGAENTEAFF. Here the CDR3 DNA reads TGCGCCAGCAGCTTGGGAGCGGAGAACACTGAAGCTTTCTTT.

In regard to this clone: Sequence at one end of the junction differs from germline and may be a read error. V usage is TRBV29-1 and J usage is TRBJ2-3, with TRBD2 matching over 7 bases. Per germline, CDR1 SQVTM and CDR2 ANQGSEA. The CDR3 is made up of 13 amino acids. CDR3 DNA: TGCAGCGTCGTCCCGACTAGCATAGATACGCAGTATTTT. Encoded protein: CSVVPTSIDTQYF.

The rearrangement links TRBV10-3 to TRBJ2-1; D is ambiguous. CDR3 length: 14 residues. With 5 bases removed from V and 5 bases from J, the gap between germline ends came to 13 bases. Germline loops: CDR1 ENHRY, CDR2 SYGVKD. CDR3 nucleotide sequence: TGTGCCATCAGTATGAGGCGTACCGACAATGAGCAGTTCTTC. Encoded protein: CAISMRRTDNEQFF.

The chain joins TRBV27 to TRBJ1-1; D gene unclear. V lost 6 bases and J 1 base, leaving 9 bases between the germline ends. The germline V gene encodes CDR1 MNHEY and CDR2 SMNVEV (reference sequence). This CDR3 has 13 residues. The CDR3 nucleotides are TGTGCCAGCAGCTTAGAGCGGAACACTGAAGCTTTCTTT. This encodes CASSLERNTEAFF.

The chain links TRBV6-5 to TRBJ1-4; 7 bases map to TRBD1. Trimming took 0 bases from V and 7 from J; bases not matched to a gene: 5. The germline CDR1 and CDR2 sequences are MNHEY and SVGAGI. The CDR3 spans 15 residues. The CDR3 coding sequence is TGTGCCAGCAGTTACTCGGGAAGGGGGCTTGAAAAACTGTTTTTT. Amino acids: CASSYSGRGLEKLFF.

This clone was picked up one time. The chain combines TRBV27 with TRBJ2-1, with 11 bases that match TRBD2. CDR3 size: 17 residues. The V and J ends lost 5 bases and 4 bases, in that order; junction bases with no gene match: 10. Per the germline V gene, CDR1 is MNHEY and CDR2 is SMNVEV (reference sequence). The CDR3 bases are TGTGCCAGCAGTAGGAGGGGACTAGCGGCGATATACAATGAGCAGTTCTTC. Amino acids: CASSRRGLAAIYNEQFF.

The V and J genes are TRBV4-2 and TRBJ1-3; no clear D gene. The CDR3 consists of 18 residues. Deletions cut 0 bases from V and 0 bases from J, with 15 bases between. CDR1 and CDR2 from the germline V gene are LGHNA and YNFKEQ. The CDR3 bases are TGTGCCAGCAGCCAAGAGGAAGGCTTTTCGAGCTCTGGAAACACCATATATTTT. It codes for CASSQEEGFSSSGNTIYF.

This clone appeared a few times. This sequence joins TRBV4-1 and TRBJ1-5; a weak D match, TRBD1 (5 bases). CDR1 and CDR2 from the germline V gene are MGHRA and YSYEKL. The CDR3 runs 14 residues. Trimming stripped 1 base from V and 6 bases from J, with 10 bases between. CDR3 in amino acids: CASSQVGGRQPQHF. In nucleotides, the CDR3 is TGCGCCAGCAGCCAAGTTGGGGGTCGTCAGCCCCAGCATTTT.

In DNA, the CDR3 is TGTGCCAGCAGCGAGGCCCGTACCGGGGAGCTGTTTTTT. Translation: CASSEARTGELFF. The rearrangement joins TRBV9 to TRBJ2-2; unclear D gene. There are 13 residues in the CDR3. The germline V and J ends were trimmed by 3 bases and 5 bases, with 8 bases remaining between them. Germline loops: CDR1 SGDLS, CDR2 YYNGEE.

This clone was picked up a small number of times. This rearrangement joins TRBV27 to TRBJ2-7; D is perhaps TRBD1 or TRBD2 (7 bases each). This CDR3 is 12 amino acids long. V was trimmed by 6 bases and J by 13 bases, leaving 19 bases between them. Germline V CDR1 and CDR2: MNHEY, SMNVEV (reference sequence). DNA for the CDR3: TGTGCCAGCAGCCCTCCAGGGGGGGTTGGTTACTTC. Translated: CASSPPGGVGYF.

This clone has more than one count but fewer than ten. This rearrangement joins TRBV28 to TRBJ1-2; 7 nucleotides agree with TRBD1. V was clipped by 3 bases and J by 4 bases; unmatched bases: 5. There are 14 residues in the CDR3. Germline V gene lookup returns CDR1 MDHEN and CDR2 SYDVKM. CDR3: CASSLEGASYGYTF. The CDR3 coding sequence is TGTGCCAGCAGTTTGGAGGGGGCGAGCTATGGCTACACCTTC.

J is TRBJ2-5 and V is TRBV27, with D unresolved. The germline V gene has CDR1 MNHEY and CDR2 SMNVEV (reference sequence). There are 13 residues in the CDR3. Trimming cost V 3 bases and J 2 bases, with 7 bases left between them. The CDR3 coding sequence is TGTGCCAGCAGTTTCGCCTATCAAGAGACCCAGTACTTC. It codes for CASSFAYQETQYF.

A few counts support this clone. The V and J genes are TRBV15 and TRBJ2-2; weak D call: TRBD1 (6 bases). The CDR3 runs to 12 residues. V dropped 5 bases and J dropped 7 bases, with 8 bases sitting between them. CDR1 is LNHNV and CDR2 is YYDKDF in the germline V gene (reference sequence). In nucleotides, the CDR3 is TGTGCCACCAGCTCGACAGGCGGGGAGCTGTTTTTT. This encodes CATSSTGGELFF.